A single sample gave rise to the 10 T cell receptor beta chains below, sequenced in a study of shared clonotypes between healthy human individuals. Naivety among CD8 cells was defined by CD45RO negativity and positive CCR7 selection, thereby excluding terminally differentiated effector memory CD45RA+ cells. Method: immunoSEQ multiplex PCR; TCRdb's copy keeps in-frame clones and lacks some. The sample gives about 2.1 million clones, roughly 95% of which show up once; 1.5% to 2% is in the top ten. Sequencing used naive CD8+ T cells from PBMCs. Source of these receptors: a man between 18 and 35 years old in good health. Some clones in this sample may be carry-over from other donors' samples.

V is TRBV10-3 and J is TRBJ2-5; 7 bases are a match to TRBD1. CDR3 length: 17 residues. The J segment lost 1 base and the V segment lost 0 bases, leaving 8 bases of the junction unmatched. Germline V gives CDR1 ENHRY, CDR2 SYGVKD. CDR3 in DNA: TGTGCCATCAGTGAGTCTCCGGGACAGTTCCTCCAAGAGACCCAGTACTTC. Its protein is CAISESPGQFLQETQYF.

The chain joins TRBV23-1 to TRBJ1-5, with 7 nucleotides matching TRBD1. TRBV23-1 is known as an ORF, though its function is uncertain. CDR3 length: 15 residues. With V trimmed by 8 bases and J by 4 bases, 11 bases remained unmatched. CDR3 loop: CASPGRGLGNQPQHF. Here the CDR3 DNA reads TGCGCCAGCCCTGGTAGGGGGCTGGGGAATCAGCCCCAGCATTTT.

This clone was seen just once. The rearrangement joins TRBV6-1 to TRBJ2-3, with 8 bases lining up with TRBD2. This CDR3 region has 17 residues. Per germline, CDR1 MNHNS and CDR2 SASEGT. The V and J ends lost 0 bases and 3 bases, in that order; junction bases with no gene match: 8. This CDR3 reads CASSEAQREWGTDTQYF. The CDR3 region has the DNA TGTGCCAGCAGTGAAGCCCAGCGGGAGTGGGGGACAGATACGCAGTATTTT.

This clone was observed a single time. The CDR3 coding sequence is TGTGCCAGTAGCTGGGGGGAGGGCACAGATACGCAGTATTTT. Translated: CASSWGEGTDTQYF. The chain has TRBV19 and TRBJ2-3, with D tentatively TRBD2 (6 bases). The germline CDR1 and CDR2 sequences are LNHDA and SQIVND (reference sequence). Trimming took 6 bases from V and 1 from J, leaving 11 bases between them. This CDR3 spans 14 amino acids.

This clone was seen a handful of times. The V and J genes are TRBV4-1 and TRBJ1-4, with 10 bases aligning to TRBD1. This CDR3 contains 16 residues. Germline assignment: CDR1 MGHRA and CDR2 YSYEKL. J lost 8 bases, V lost 1 base, and 7 bases had no gene match. The CDR3 DNA reads as TGCGCCAGCAGCCAAGTCGGGACAGGGGATCGGGAAAAACTGTTTTTT. Encoded protein: CASSQVGTGDREKLFF.

The genes are TRBV5-1 and TRBJ2-7, with D hard to call. The CDR3 runs 11 residues. Looked up from germline, CDR1 is SGHRS and CDR2 is YFSETQ. V lost 4 bases, J lost 2 bases, and 4 bases lay in between. The CDR3 region is CASSPTYEQYF. The CDR3 nucleotides are TGCGCCAGCAGCCCCACCTACGAGCAGTACTTC.

This rearrangement joins TRBV6-1 to TRBJ1-5; TRBD1 is a possible D gene (5 bases). CDR3 size: 14 residues. Germline loops: CDR1 MNHNS, CDR2 SASEGT. V was clipped by 0 bases and J by 7 bases, with 10 bases between them. CDR3 region: CASSEAGARQPQHF. The CDR3 coding sequence is TGTGCCAGCAGTGAAGCAGGGGCGCGGCAGCCCCAGCATTTT.

This clone was counted a single time. V gene TRBV6-1 combines with J gene TRBJ2-5; D is tentatively TRBD1 or TRBD2 (5 bases each). Trimming removed 4 bases from V and 10 bases from J, with 19 bases in between. The germline V gene has CDR1 MNHNS and CDR2 SASEGT. This CDR3 spans 14 amino acids. The CDR3 loop is CASSAMGPVGGQYF. CDR3 DNA sequence: TGTGCCAGCAGTGCGATGGGACCGGTTGGTGGCCAGTACTTC.

V and J are TRBV7-6 and TRBJ2-2, with 9 bases fitting TRBD2. J lost 5 bases, V lost 3 bases, and 7 bases had no gene match. CDR3 length: 16 residues. Germline lookup yields CDR1 SGHVS and CDR2 FNYEAQ. The CDR3 region is CASSFIAGESTGELFF. As DNA, the CDR3 is TGTGCCAGCAGCTTTATAGCGGGAGAAAGTACCGGGGAGCTGTTTTTT.

J is TRBJ2-1 and V is TRBV18, with D perhaps TRBD1 or TRBD2 (5 bases each). This CDR3 is 19 amino acids long. The V end was cut by 1 base, the J end by 3 bases, with 22 bases between. Looked up from germline, CDR1 is KGHSH and CDR2 is LQKENI. DNA for the CDR3: TGTGCCAGCTCACCACTTTCTCCCGGGGCTTTAAGTATCTACAATGAGCAGTTCTTC. Translation: CASSPLSPGALSIYNEQFF. The full variable domain, with the rest looked up from reference TRBV18 and TRBJ2-1, is NAGVMQNPRHLVRRRGQEARLRCSPMKGHSHVYWYRQLPEEGLKFMVYLQKENIIDESGMPKERFSAEFPKEGPSILRIQQVVRGDSAAYFCASSPLSPGALSIYNEQFFGPGTRLTVL.